The T cell receptor beta chain described here comes from a study of blood T cell repertoires in COVID-19 (dated by TCRdb to between 2020 and 2021). Broadly, across the study: Samples from collaborators originated in the United States, Italy and Spain and spanned both the acute and convalescent phases of COVID-19. The prospective study material was composed of cDNA or gDNA derived from T cells, B-cell-depleted T cells, or PBMCs. The dataset comprised deeply sampled blood TCRbeta repertoires from subjects exposed to, actively infected with, or recovered from COVID-19. The repertoires were made available in a free public database intended to serve as a resource for research on the immune response to SARS-CoV-2. The samples were drawn from two sources: the first 160 participants of the ongoing ImmuneRACE study, and 1,200 or so subjects contributed by 6 global collaborators. A de-identified subject ID, COVID-19 status, age in years and sex were almost always included in the sample metadata. Where HLA class I and class II types were available, the types were taken from metadata supplied by the sample provider, not from assay-based typing. Paper-wide results and their limitations: Clinical and demographic metadata were provided uncurated, with the amount varying by source and participant.

The CDR3 runs 12 residues from the cysteine to the phenylalanine. Solely the CDR3 DNA is kept, with 36 bases framed from the first base. Reading the germline V gene gives CDR1 ENHRY and CDR2 SYGVKD. V has 4 bases trimmed and J has 6 bases trimmed; junction bases matching no gene number 0. The collaborating institutions used their own protocols to collect whole blood in K2EDTA tubes. Collaborator samples were shipped for TCRbeta analysis as frozen whole blood, isolated PBMCs, or DNA extracted from either sample type. This clone was picked up a small number of times. Its antigen is still unknown. It has no much larger one-base neighbor in the sample; base qualities were not kept. TCRbeta CDR3 regions were amplified from genomic DNA by means of the immunoSEQ Assay, a bias-controlled multiplex PCR. The paper's data handling went like this. The number of nucleated cells in each sample was estimated by amplification of reference gene primers within the assay. To quantify the absolute abundance of each unique TCRbeta CDR3 rearrangement, sequence reads were collapsed and filtered. For each sample, productive Simpson clonality was calculated by taking the square root of Simpson's diversity index across productive rearrangements. TCRdb provides this immuneACCESS table in a form limited to in-frame rearrangements. Some clones are lacking; in checked studies, under half of them reflect an unresolved V gene, and why the rest are absent is not known. V and J calls plus clone size are reproduced from that table; the DNA served to infer D and trimming. The sample table shows some 87,000 clones, and around 80% are seen once. 24% of the sample is in the top ten clones.

Sequenced: peripheral blood. Recombination connected TRBV10-3 to TRBJ1-2, and 9 junction bases match TRBD1. The receptor comes from a human donor in a cohort sampled during active COVID-19. The DNA reads TGTGCCATCAGTGGGGACAGGGATGGCTACACCTTC. Its translation reads: CAISGDRDGYTF.